One and the same sample provided the 16 T cell receptor beta chains below, sequenced in a study of Graves' ophthalmopathy and Graves' hyperthyroidism. Amplification targeted the TCR beta CDR3 regions, with RNA transcripts as the source material. First-round RT-PCR relied on HTBI primers, and a second-round multiplex PCR came next. MiXCR, run by TCRdb on the multiplex PCR reads, gives a single entry per CDR3 protein. The table shows a few hundred thousand distinct CDR3 sequences, with 17% occurring only once. Sequencing was done on a sample of peripheral blood. The origin of the receptors is an adult man with Graves' ophthalmopathy.

Many counts were recorded for this clonotype. The rearrangement joins TRBV20-1 to TRBJ1-6; D remains unclear. The CDR3 spans 13 residues. Germline assignment: CDR1 DFQATT and CDR2 SNEGSKA (reference sequence). The V and J ends lost 3 bases and 7 bases respectively, with 10 bases between them. The CDR3 spells CSASTQSNSPLHF. The CDR3 nucleotides are TGCAGTGCTAGCACACAGTCAAATTCACCCCTCCACTTT.

This clonotype was detected many times. This rearrangement joins TRBV20-1 to TRBJ1-2; 7 nucleotides agree with TRBD1. The CDR3 is 14 amino acids. Germline V gene sequence: CDR1 DFQATT, CDR2 SNEGSKA (reference sequence). V was pared by 3 bases and J by 7 bases, with 11 bases of the junction left unmatched. This CDR3 reads CSARTGTHQTGYTF. Here the CDR3 DNA reads TGCAGTGCTAGGACAGGGACACATCAAACTGGCTACACCTTC.

The rearrangement links TRBV11-3 to TRBJ1-1, with 8 bases fitting TRBD1. CDR1 is SGHNT and CDR2 is YENEEA in the germline V gene. V trimming: 5 bases; J trimming: 6 bases; junction bases outside the gene matches: 8. The CDR3 extends over 14 amino acids. CDR3 sequence (DNA): TGTGCCAGCAGCCGTCCCGGGACAGGCTCTGAAGCTTTCTTT. Protein sequence: CASSRPGTGSEAFF.

The table lists this clonotype with many counts. The chain is built from TRBV7-2 and TRBJ2-7, with 8 bases matching TRBD1. J was trimmed by 2 bases and V by 2 bases; bases with no gene match: 2. The CDR3 runs 14 residues. CDR1 is SGHTA and CDR2 is FQGNSA in the germline V gene. DNA of the CDR3: TGTGCCAGCAGCTTACAGGGGGCCGCCTACGAGCAGTACTTC. Translation gives CASSLQGAAYEQYF.

This clonotype was counted at least ten times. The chain uses TRBV11-2 and TRBJ2-5, with TRBD2 matching over 11 bases. Per germline, CDR1 SGHAT and CDR2 FQNNGV. Trimming cost V 1 base and J 4 bases; bases outside gene matches: 8. The CDR3 is made up of 17 amino acids. As DNA, the CDR3 is TGTGCCAGCAGCTTAGTTAGCGGGGGGGCAATAGGAGAGACCCAGTACTTC. Translation: CASSLVSGGAIGETQYF.

V is TRBV20-1 and J is TRBJ2-5, with D unresolved. The CDR3 totals 11 residues. Trimming left V 7 bases short and J 5 bases short, with 11 bases between. Germline CDR1 reads DFQATT; CDR2 reads SNEGSKA (reference sequence). The CDR3 loop is CSVAVKETQYF. For the CDR3, the DNA is TGCAGTGTGGCAGTTAAGGAGACCCAGTACTTC.

This clonotype was seen repeatedly, ten times or more. This sequence joins TRBV7-3 and TRBJ2-7; 12 bases agree with TRBD2. V was pared by 3 bases and J by 0 bases, with 6 bases of the junction left unmatched. This CDR3 is built from 17 residues. Per the germline V gene, CDR1 is SGHTA and CDR2 is FQGTGA. CDR3 region: CASSLTSGSLSSYEQYF. The DNA for the CDR3 is TGTGCCAGCAGCTTGACTAGCGGGAGCCTCAGCTCCTACGAGCAGTACTTC.

V and J are TRBV6-1 and TRBJ1-5; weak D call: TRBD1 (5 bases). CDR1 and CDR2 from the germline V gene are MNHNS and SASEGT. V was cut by 7 bases and J by 3 bases, with 10 bases left in between. CDR3 length: 13 amino acids. DNA of the CDR3: TGTGCCAGCAAGGAGACAGTCAATCAGCCCCAGCATTTT. This translates into CASKETVNQPQHF.

At least ten counts were recorded for this clonotype. V and J are TRBV20-1 and TRBJ2-7; D remains unclear. CDR3 length: 15 amino acids. CDR1 and CDR2 (germline): DFQATT, SNEGSKA (reference sequence). Trimming pared 0 bases from V and 1 base from J, leaving 13 bases between. The CDR3 nucleotides read TGCAGTGCTAGAGATCTGACCAAACCATCCTACGAGCAGTACTTC. Translated, it gives CSARDLTKPSYEQYF.

This clonotype was counted a single time. The chain carries TRBV7-2 and TRBJ1-1; 9 nucleotides align to TRBD1. The CDR3 totals 14 residues. With 4 bases clipped from V and 5 bases from J, the junction kept 5 bases outside the gene matches. Germline V gives CDR1 SGHTA, CDR2 FQGNSA. The CDR3 bases are TGTGCCAGCAGCTACCAGACAGGGGGGACTGAAGCTTTCTTT. Its protein product is CASSYQTGGTEAFF.

J is TRBJ2-2 and V is TRBV6-1; a weak D match, TRBD1 (5 bases). The V gene lost 5 bases and the J gene lost 8 bases, with 15 bases spanning the gap. This CDR3 is 14 amino acids long. Germline V CDR1 and CDR2: MNHNS, SASEGT. Here the CDR3 DNA reads TGTGCCAGCAGTATAGGACACCTCTCGGGGGAGCTGTTTTTT. Protein product: CASSIGHLSGELFF.

This clonotype was seen repeatedly, ten times or more. The J gene is TRBJ1-6, the V gene TRBV11-1; a possible D gene is TRBD1 (5 bases). Trimming removed 2 bases from V and 7 bases from J, with 24 bases in between. Germline V gene data show CDR1 as SGHAT and CDR2 as FQDESV (reference sequence). The CDR3 spans 19 residues. The CDR3 is CASSLSPNRVRAANSPLHF. The CDR3 DNA reads as TGTGCCAGCAGCTTAAGCCCCAATCGTGTCAGGGCTGCGAATTCACCCCTCCACTTT.

This clonotype was counted ten times or more. V gene TRBV12-3 or TRBV12-4 combines with J gene TRBJ1-1, with D unresolved. The length of the CDR3 is 14 residues. Trimming stripped 7 bases from V and 1 base from J, with 13 bases between. As DNA, the CDR3 is TGTGCCAGCACCCATCACTCCTCGAACACTGAAGCTTTCTTT. Protein product: CASTHHSSNTEAFF.

This clonotype was recorded many times. The chain combines TRBV30 with TRBJ1-6; D is perhaps TRBD1 (6 bases). The germline CDR1 and CDR2 sequences are GTSNPN and SVGIG (reference sequence). Trimming removed 5 bases at V and 10 bases at J, with 18 bases between. The CDR3 sequence is 14 residues long. The CDR3 loop reads CAWLSGAQGSPLHF. In DNA form, the CDR3 reads TGTGCCTGGTTGTCTGGTGCCCAGGGGTCACCCCTCCACTTT.

In this sample, this clonotype turned up many times. The CDR3 region is CASLGGLAGGGETQYF. CDR3 nucleotide sequence: TGTGCCAGCCTCGGGGGTCTAGCGGGGGGCGGGGAGACCCAGTACTTC. V is TRBV7-2 and J is TRBJ2-5, with 11 nucleotides matching TRBD2. The junction had 13 bases not matched to a gene; V was cut back by 8 bases and J by 5 bases. This CDR3 has 16 residues. CDR1 is SGHTA and CDR2 is FQGNSA in the germline V gene.

This clonotype was observed many times. The chain has TRBV5-4 and TRBJ2-6; D uncertain. CDR1 and CDR2 from the germline V gene are SGHNT and YYREEE (reference sequence). V was trimmed by 3 bases and J by 2 bases, leaving 12 bases between them. This CDR3 is 16 amino acids long. CDR3 nucleotides: TGTGCCAGCAGCTCCCGAGTCGAGGCTGGGGCCAACGTCCTGACTTTC. Encoded protein: CASSSRVEAGANVLTF.